A single sample gave rise to the 7 T cell receptor beta chains below, sequenced in a study of early T cells in non-severe SARS-CoV-2 infection. TCRdb processed the 5' RACE reads anew with MiXCR; each CDR3 protein has one entry. The sample yields some 80,000 distinct CDR3 sequences, about 12% seen once. The sequencing input was whole blood. These receptors all come from an adult who was a healthcare worker with PCR-confirmed SARS-CoV-2 infection or an uninfected control (not recorded which).

V and J are TRBV30 and TRBJ1-5; perhaps TRBD1 as D (6 bases). This CDR3 has 12 residues. Germline V gene data show CDR1 as GTSNPN and CDR2 as SVGIG (reference sequence). Trimming stripped 3 bases from V and 4 bases from J, with 7 bases between. The CDR3 spells CAWRRGNQPQHF. The CDR3 coding sequence is TGTGCCTGGAGAAGGGGGAATCAGCCCCAGCATTTT.

J is TRBJ2-5 and V is TRBV7-8; D possibly matches TRBD1 or TRBD2 (6 bases each). The V end was cut by 5 bases, the J end by 7 bases, with 14 bases between. The CDR3 covers 13 residues. The V gene's germline CDR1 is SGHVS and CDR2 FQNEAQ. The CDR3 here is CASSIGGRGTQYF. Here the CDR3 DNA reads TGTGCCAGCAGCATAGGGGGGAGAGGGACCCAGTACTTC.

The CDR3 DNA sequence: TGTGCCAGCAGCCCTAGACAGGGACAACGCGGGACTGAAGCTTTCTTT. The encoded protein is CASSPRQGQRGTEAFF. The chain recombines TRBV5-4 with TRBJ1-1, with TRBD1 identical over 7 bases. CDR1 and CDR2 from the germline V gene are SGHNT and YYREEE (reference sequence). J lost 5 bases, V lost 4 bases, and 14 bases had no gene match. The CDR3 runs to 16 residues.

This clonotype came up a few times. This chain links TRBV5-1 with TRBJ2-2; TRBD2 aligns across 8 bases. The CDR3 loop spans 15 amino acids. Germline-derived CDR1 and CDR2 are SGHRS and YFSETQ. V shed 0 bases, J shed 5 bases, and the junction held 3 bases outside the gene matches. Here the CDR3 reads CASSLGLASTGELFF. DNA for the CDR3: TGCGCCAGCAGCTTGGGACTAGCGTCGACCGGGGAGCTGTTTTTT.

This clonotype was seen a few times. The chain joins TRBV6-2 or TRBV6-3 to TRBJ2-3; 10 bases are a match to TRBD1. The CDR3 has 21 residues. Germline CDR1 is MNHEY and CDR2 is SVGEGT. Trimming cost V 6 bases and J 0 bases; bases outside gene matches: 21. The CDR3 spells CASSLTLPGQGLHTSTDTQYF. The DNA of the CDR3 is TGTGCCAGCAGCCTTACCCTTCCGGGACAGGGGCTGCATACAAGCACAGATACGCAGTATTTT.

The sample holds many counts of this clonotype. The chain recombines TRBV29-1 with TRBJ2-7; 7 bases are shared with TRBD1. Germline loops: CDR1 SQVTM, CDR2 ANQGSEA. Trimming took 7 bases from V and 0 from J; bases not matched to a gene: 9. This CDR3 is 14 amino acids long. The CDR3 nucleotides read TGCAGCGCCCGGACAGGACCCCGCTCCTACGAGCAGTACTTC. This sequence encodes CSARTGPRSYEQYF.

This clonotype was recorded a few times. J is TRBJ2-1 and V is TRBV19; TRBD2 matches 7 bases. Germline V gives CDR1 LNHDA, CDR2 SQIVND (reference sequence). J lost 7 bases, V lost 0 bases, and 6 bases had no gene match. The CDR3 length is 15 residues. The CDR3 protein is CASSIDGGRTNEQFF. DNA of the CDR3: TGTGCCAGTAGTATAGATGGCGGGAGAACGAATGAGCAGTTCTTC. Looking up the rest from reference TRBV19 and TRBJ2-1 gives the full variable domain: DGGITQSPKYLFRKEGQNVTLSCEQNLNHDAMYWYRQDPGQGLRLIYYSQIVNDFQKGDIAEGYSVSREKKESFPLTVTSAQKNPTAFYLCASSIDGGRTNEQFFGPGTRLTVL.